These 4 T cell receptor beta chains were all obtained from the same sample, sequenced in a study of regulatory T cells in long-lasting Graves disease (dated by TCRdb to the early 2020s). Receptors were amplified or captured by multiplex PCR. Sequencing relied on an Illumina HiSeq 4000. CDR3 regions were amplified by Arm-PCR with iRepertoire HTBI primers to construct TCR beta libraries. TCRdb redid the processing of the public reads, applying fastp at Q25 and MiXCR, and retained in-frame beta chains. CDR3 protein duplicates are merged, each entry listing the most common genes and DNA. Within this sample are about 420,000 distinct CDR3 sequences, with about a sixth of them counted one time only. Of the sample, 20% to 25% is held by the ten largest clones. The intended sense of this specimen's time point label: newly diagnosed GD, antithyroid drugs for less than 3 months. RNA was extracted from PBMCs in TRIzol for both TCR sequencing and RNA sequencing.

These sequences were also reported in another study, on T cells in Graves' hyperthyroidism and ophthalmopathy.

The sequenced sample was peripheral blood mononuclear cells (PBMCs), obtained at new diagnosis, from a patient treated with antithyroid drugs. These receptors came from a woman younger than 30 with Graves disease. Donor details come from another sample of the same person, matched by shared clones.

The chain has TRBV12-3 or TRBV12-4 and TRBJ2-6; D is undetermined. The CDR3 contains 15 residues. The ends were cut back, 5 bases at V and 5 bases at J, with 13 bases in the middle. The CDR3 loop reads CASSPSGPWANVLTF. The CDR3, as DNA: TGTGCCAGCAGTCCCTCGGGCCCCTGGGCCAACGTCCTGACTTTC.

This clonotype has a count of ten or more. This chain links TRBV3-1 with TRBJ2-1, with 7 positions matching TRBD2. J lost 7 bases, V lost 2 bases, and 5 bases had no gene match. The germline V gene encodes CDR1 LGHDT and CDR2 YNNKEL (reference sequence). CDR3 length: 14 residues. The CDR3 region has the DNA TGTGCCAGCAGCCAACTAGCGGTGGGGAATGAGCAGTTCTTC. This encodes CASSQLAVGNEQFF.

This clonotype was picked up a small number of times. The chain couples TRBV7-9 to TRBJ2-1; D perhaps matches TRBD1 (6 bases). The CDR3 extends over 13 amino acids. The V gene's germline CDR1 is SEHNR and CDR2 FQNEAQ (reference sequence). The ends were cut back, 2 bases at V and 10 bases at J, with 12 bases in the middle. As DNA, the CDR3 is TGTGCCAGCAGCTTACTAGGGGGTTGGGAGCAGTTCTTC. This sequence encodes CASSLLGGWEQFF.

This clonotype was picked up many times. The rearrangement uses TRBV10-3 and TRBJ2-1; 12 nucleotides align to TRBD2. V lost 4 bases, J lost 7 bases, and 8 bases stayed unmatched. CDR3 length: 16 residues. Germline CDR1 and CDR2: ENHRY and SYGVKD. The CDR3 reads CAISGQLAGGLNEQFF. The DNA for the CDR3 is TGTGCCATCAGTGGCCAACTAGCGGGAGGTCTTAATGAGCAGTTCTTC.